One TCR beta chain is described in this entry. The antigen is not known. Trimming stripped 5 bases from V and 4 bases from J, with 22 bases between. The CDR3 is made up of 16 amino acids. Germline CDR1 reads SGHRS; CDR2 reads YFSETQ. The data derive from a study of T cell responses to AZD1222 COVID-19 vaccine. The study, taken as a whole, reports: No repertoire was sampled before or during the peak T cell response, only after it. After two AZD1222 doses, spike-specific TCR breadth and depth rose versus day 0.

Only in-frame clones appear in the TCRdb table, and some are missing; sequencing was by immunoSEQ multiplex PCR. Among roughly 110,000 clones listed, around 92% were seen once. J is TRBJ2-7 and V is TRBV5-1; TRBD1 or TRBD2 may be the D gene (5 bases each). Sequencing used peripheral blood, obtained on day 0 of AZD1222 vaccination. The receptor was isolated from an adult in good health. For the CDR3, the DNA is TGCGCCAGCAGATGGGACGGGCAAGGGATTCGGTACGAGCAGTACTTC. Translation gives CASRWDGQGIRYEQYF. The complete variable domain, with remaining parts taken from reference TRBV5-1 and TRBJ2-7, reads KAGVTQTPRYLIKTRGQQVTLSCSPISGHRSVSWYQQTPGQGLQFLFEYFSETQRNKGNFPGRFSGRQFSNSRSEMNVSTLELGDSALYLCASRWDGQGIRYEQYFGPGTRLTVT.